The 14 T cell receptor beta chains reported below all come from one sample, sequenced in a study of blood T cell repertoires in COVID-19. Sequenced by immunoSEQ multiplex PCR; TCRdb stores in-frame clones only, minus some. The data contain over 40,000 clones, about 80% of them seen just once; the ten biggest clones take up roughly 2.5%. Sample: peripheral blood. The receptors were gathered from a woman between 55 and 75 years old with acute or convalescent COVID-19.

This chain joins TRBV7-9 and TRBJ2-5; weak D call: TRBD2 (7 bases). Germline lookup yields CDR1 SEHNR and CDR2 FQNEAQ (reference sequence). The germline V and J ends were trimmed by 5 bases and 4 bases, with 14 bases remaining between them. CDR3 length: 14 residues. The DNA of the CDR3 is TGTGCCAGCAGCCCGGAGGGGGGGACAGAGACCCAGTACTTC. It is translated as CASSPEGGTETQYF.

The rearrangement joins TRBV2 to TRBJ2-5; no clear D. This CDR3 region has 14 residues. The V gene's germline CDR1 is SNHLY and CDR2 FYNNEI. V was clipped by 3 bases and J by 0 bases, with 8 bases between them. CDR3 region: CASSEQQYQETQYF. CDR3 nucleotide sequence: TGTGCCAGCAGTGAGCAACAGTACCAAGAGACCCAGTACTTC.

The chain links TRBV9 to TRBJ1-6; D is undetermined. V was trimmed by 0 bases and J by 11 bases, leaving 12 bases between them. Per germline, CDR1 SGDLS and CDR2 YYNGEE. The CDR3 runs to 14 residues. The DNA of the CDR3 is TGTGCCAGCAGCGTAGGAATGGAAGCGACACCCCTCCACTTT. Amino acids: CASSVGMEATPLHF.

V and J are TRBV4-1 and TRBJ2-1, with TRBD2 identical over 9 bases. This CDR3 has 16 amino acids. Germline values: CDR1 MGHRA, CDR2 YSYEKL. V gave up 3 bases and J gave up 3 bases; unmatched junction bases: 6. The CDR3 is CASSHPGLAYYNEQFF. CDR3 nucleotide sequence: TGCGCCAGCAGCCATCCTGGACTAGCGTACTACAATGAGCAGTTCTTC.

This clone was picked up one time. V gene TRBV30 combines with J gene TRBJ1-2; the D is unclear. This CDR3 has 13 residues. V dropped 2 bases and J dropped 0 bases, with 7 bases sitting between them. Looked up from germline, CDR1 is GTSNPN and CDR2 is SVGIG (reference sequence). DNA of the CDR3: TGTGCCTGGAGTACCGAGGCTAACTATGGCTACACCTTC. It codes for CAWSTEANYGYTF.

V is TRBV2 and J is TRBJ1-5, with D possibly TRBD1 on 5 matching bases. The CDR3 consists of 14 residues. CDR1 is SNHLY and CDR2 is FYNNEI in the germline V gene. Trimming pared 9 bases from V and 0 bases from J, leaving 12 bases between. The CDR3 spells CASTQENSNQPQHF. The CDR3 bases are TGTGCCAGTACACAGGAGAATAGCAATCAGCCCCAGCATTTT.

This clone has just one count. V gene TRBV5-1 combines with J gene TRBJ2-5, with TRBD2 identical over 8 bases. The germline gives CDR1 SGHRS, CDR2 YFSETQ. J was trimmed by 5 bases and V by 1 base; bases with no gene match: 7. There are 15 residues in the CDR3. DNA for the CDR3: TGCGCCAGCAGCTTGTCTCCGGGAGGGCGTGAGACCCAGTACTTC. Amino acid sequence: CASSLSPGGRETQYF.

This clone was detected only a few times. The chain combines TRBV3-1 (or the pseudogene TRBV3-2) with TRBJ2-2; TRBD2 matches at 11 bases. With V trimmed by 2 bases and J by 5 bases, 4 bases remained unmatched. The CDR3 consists of 16 residues. The germline V gene encodes CDR1 LGHDT and CDR2 YNNKEL (reference sequence). The CDR3 reads CASSQPSGRNTGELFF. In DNA form, the CDR3 reads TGTGCCAGCAGCCAACCTAGCGGGAGGAATACCGGGGAGCTGTTTTTT.

The V call is TRBV28, the J call TRBJ2-4; TRBD1 matches 7 bases. This CDR3 spans 16 amino acids. Germline V gene sequence: CDR1 MDHEN, CDR2 SYDVKM. Unmatched junction bases numbered 14, after V lost 4 bases and J lost 8 bases. CDR3 protein: CASSSLTGLGDDIQYF. DNA of the CDR3: TGTGCCAGCAGTTCGCTGACAGGGTTAGGGGATGACATTCAGTACTTC. The full variable domain, in which reference TRBV28 and TRBJ2-4 provide the parts outside the CDR3, is DVKVTQSSRYLVKRTGEKVFLECVQDMDHENMFWYRQDPGLGLRLIYFSYDVKMKEKGDIPEGYSVSREKKERFSLILESASTNQTSMYLCASSSLTGLGDDIQYFGAGTRLSVL.

The rearrangement links TRBV9 to TRBJ2-3, with 11 nucleotides matching TRBD2. V was pared by 9 bases and J by 3 bases, with 27 bases of the junction left unmatched. The CDR3 length is 21 residues. The germline V gene encodes CDR1 SGDLS and CDR2 YYNGEE. In DNA, the CDR3 is TGTGCCACCCCGAGGTTAGCGGGGGGGCGGAGGAGGTATGGGCATACAGATACGCAGTATTTT. This codes for CATPRLAGGRRRYGHTDTQYF.

J is TRBJ1-1 and V is TRBV11-2, with a weak D call TRBD1 (6 bases). The germline CDR1 and CDR2 sequences are SGHAT and FQNNGV. The CDR3 is 14 amino acids. Deletions cut 5 bases from V and 4 bases from J, with 14 bases between. In DNA, the CDR3 is TGTGCCAGCAGCGTAAGGGGGGGAAGCACTGAAGCTTTCTTT. Translation gives CASSVRGGSTEAFF.

The chain carries TRBV15 and TRBJ2-4, with TRBD2 identical over 14 bases. The CDR3 spans 21 residues. CDR1 LNHNV and CDR2 YYDKDF come from the germline V gene (reference sequence). V shed 2 bases and J 0 bases; nucleotides not matched to a gene: 12. The CDR3 DNA sequence: TGTGCCACCAGCAGACGAGGGAAGACTAGCGGGGGGGATCTAGCCAAAAACATTCAGTACTTC. Its translation is CATSRRGKTSGGDLAKNIQYF.

The chain joins TRBV14 to TRBJ2-1, with TRBD1 as a possible D gene (5 bases). The CDR3 totals 13 residues. Germline-derived CDR1 and CDR2 are SGHDN and FVKESK. Trimming removed 4 bases from V and 10 bases from J, with 14 bases in between. CDR3 sequence: CASSPGRWGEQFF. Written as DNA, the CDR3 is TGTGCCAGCAGCCCAGGTCGGTGGGGCGAGCAGTTCTTC.

The rearrangement links TRBV11-3 to TRBJ2-2; the D gene is possibly TRBD2 (6 bases). The CDR3 length is 16 residues. The germline gives CDR1 SGHNT, CDR2 YENEEA. V was shortened by 5 bases and J by 7 bases, with 20 bases between the two germline ends. CDR3 region: CASSPKIGRKGGELFF. The CDR3 nucleotides read TGTGCCAGCAGCCCAAAAATAGGGAGGAAAGGCGGGGAGCTGTTTTTT.